These T cell receptor beta chains were read from a single sample in a study of T cell responses to AZD1222 COVID-19 vaccine. Sequenced by immunoSEQ multiplex PCR; TCRdb stores in-frame clones only, minus some. The sample gives about 94,000 clones, around nine tenths of which show up once; about 14% is in the top ten. The sample here was peripheral blood, taken on day 0 of AZD1222 vaccination. These receptors came from an adult in good health. Both conserved end residues are trimmed from each CDR3.

V gene,J gene,CDR3 protein
TRBV15,TRBJ2-1,ATSRTGSYNEQF
TRBV5-6,TRBJ2-2,ASSQGLAGGPRTGELF
TRBV9,TRBJ2-7,ASSLSGGPYEQY
TRBV7-8,TRBJ2-1,ASSRAGGSYNEQF
TRBV6-5,TRBJ1-2,ASSSQVPGDYGYT
TRBV9,TRBJ1-2,ASSPEGGRPYGYT
TRBV14,TRBJ2-5,ASSPYATLQETQY
TRBV10-3,TRBJ2-7,AISERYAGEQY
TRBV7-2,TRBJ2-3,ASSLSGDTQY
TRBV2,TRBJ2-7,ASSDVSGSLYEQY
TRBV7-8,TRBJ1-2,ASSLVVEDRYGYT
TRBV2,TRBJ1-2,ASAPRFYGYT
TRBV4-1,TRBJ2-1,ASSASSRGYEQF
TRBV28,TRBJ1-5,ASRLAGGRNQPQH
TRBV9,TRBJ2-3,ASSAIPDTNTDTQY
TRBV19,TRBJ2-6,ASSLPGQGAIASGANVLT
TRBV7-6,TRBJ2-2,ASRRLGGELF